The source of this TCR beta chain is a study of blood T cells in healthy people across ages (dated by TCRdb to 2013 to 2016). With regard to the full study: Template switching captured roughly one uniquely barcoded TCR beta cDNA molecule per two T cells in model experiments. Using deep sequencing normalized with unique cDNA molecular identifiers, the study measured how TCR beta repertoire diversity changes with age. The donors were split into four age groups: young (average about 16 years), middle-aged (roughly 39), aged (over 55) and long-lived (approximately 80). Two additional independent replicas of 1 million unique cDNA reads from the same blood draw were analyzed for two donors (one aged 18 to 30 and one aged 80 or older).

Receptor libraries were prepared by 5' RACE. The sequencer was an Illumina HiSeq 2500. A second PCR of roughly 6 to 11 cycles was run with a J-beta primer mix and a sample-barcoded 5' primer. A template-switch 5' adaptor carrying 12 random nucleotides introduced a unique molecular identifier onto each TCR beta cDNA molecule. At least 2.5 million CDR3-containing paired-end reads were obtained from each sample. First-strand cDNA synthesis was performed from all RNA using the Mint cDNA synthesis kit, with priming by a TRBC-specific oligonucleotide. Following uracil-DNA glycosylase treatment, all cDNA underwent a first 18-cycle PCR with the universal primers M1SS and BC2_uni_R. Turning to the authors' computational methods: For normalization, 1 million high-quality reads, each with a distinct molecular identifier, were randomly selected from each sample. Reads with shared molecular identifiers were discarded instead of being binned into consensus sequences. MiTCR, set to a Q25 quality threshold and the strictest error-elimination algorithm, was used for CDR3 identification, clonotype clustering and error correction. A nonparametric unseen species model with Euler transformation was used to estimate lower-bound total TCR beta diversity. Using fastp at Q25 and MiXCR, TCRdb reprocessed the public reads and kept productive beta chains. Rows are combined by CDR3 protein, so each entry shows the most common genes and DNA. The V and J calls were not made by the authors but by TCRdb's processing. A total of more than 650,000 distinct CDR3 sequences appear in this sample, roughly 25% of them only once. The ten biggest clones cover under 3% of the sample.

Systemically healthy Caucasian individuals from Russia, around 38 in total and aged about 6 to 100 years, were included as donors. Ten milliliters of peripheral blood were drawn from each donor into EDTA-treated Vacutainer tubes. Ficoll-Paque density-gradient centrifugation was used to isolate PBMCs, with at least 6.5 million per sample. Total RNA was extracted from PBMCs with Trizol reagent, with at least 6 micrograms obtained per sample. For every donor, an aliquot of PBMCs went through flow cytometry to measure the percentages of naive CD45RAhigh/CD27high T cells. Broader findings and caveats from the paper: Conclusive comparison of naive and antigen-experienced compartments was prevented by the profiling of bulk unsorted PBMCs. As age increased, observed TCR beta diversity per million T cells dropped in a roughly linear way, and a significant reduction was already evident by age 40. Because the CMV infection status of the donors was unknown, age-related changes in expanded clonotypes may potentially have been confounded. Total diversity estimates from one million sequenced T cells were considered lower bounds and underestimates. Observed TCR beta diversity correlated strongly with the percentage of naive T cells measured by flow cytometry. Compared with the aged group, the long-lived group had more naive CD4+ T cells, fewer expanded clones and increased TCR diversity, suggesting age selection.

This clonotype has just a few counts. This clone's antigen is unknown. One base away there is no much larger clone; base qualities are not given. CDR3 length: 14 amino acids, cysteine to phenylalanine. Kept here is only the CDR3 DNA, which spans 42 bases and is read in frame from base 1. V and J are trimmed by 6 bases and 3 bases, and the gene matches miss 6 bases of the junction. CDR1 and CDR2 (DFQATT, SNEGSKA) derive from the germline V gene (reference sequence). This same sample was also taken into another study, of T cells of mothers and their children. The second study's authors report: Nine systemically healthy Caucasian individuals served as donors, namely three mothers together with their six children. cDNA synthesis used all of the extracted RNA, with 1.5 ug of RNA in each 15 ul reaction. In the second PCR, the M1S primer added sample barcodes and 2-4 random nucleotides. Each mother yielded over 8.5 million TCR beta CDR3 reads and each child some 3 million reads. In both related and unrelated pairs, thymic selection shapes the output of TCR recombination in a similar way, with inherited differences having only a minor effect. Normalized repertoire overlap was always found to be slightly, but never significantly, higher in related mother-child pairs than in unrelated mother-child pairs. No persistent microchimeric T cell clones were found, with a detection sensitivity of around 100 clones per million clonotypes. The study used deep NGS to compare TCR beta repertoires of mothers and children, seeking features distinguishing related mother-child pairs from unrelated individuals. On average, the children were roughly 11 +/- 4 years old, while the mothers were about 37 +/- 4 years old. Libraries were sequenced on Illumina HiSeq 2000 with 100+100 nt paired-end reads after adapter ligation with NEBNext reagents. Mother and child libraries were prepared a month apart and sequenced in separate runs to prevent cross-contamination. Between roughly 450,000 and 2,200,000 distinct TCR beta clonotypes were identified per donor. Naive TCR beta clonotypes were estimated from low-frequency clonotypes matched to each donor's FACS-determined naive share, without sorting.

The receptor chain draws on TRBV20-1 and TRBJ1-2; 11 junctional bases match TRBD1. Sequencing used blood. The sequence derives from a boy aged 5 to 17 in good health. The nucleotides read TGCAGTGCCCAGGGACAGGGGGTTCACTATGGCTACACCTTC. It specifies CSAQGQGVHYGYTF.